Presented here are 14 T cell receptor beta chains from one specimen sequenced in a study of identifying expanded T cells in peripheral blood (dated by TCRdb to between 2018 and 2021). Libraries were made using the immunoSEQ multiplex PCR assay. TCRdb obtained this table from immuneACCESS and retained in-frame rearrangements with V and J assigned. These tables miss some clones; where compared with another copy, unresolved V genes account for less than half of the shortfall, and the remainder is unexplained. Present in this sample are some 120,000 clones, 75% to 90% of which were seen just once. The top ten hold roughly 3.3% of the sample. Material: blood. These receptors were taken from a person aged 18-70 years in good health.

The chain links TRBV10-1 to TRBJ1-2; D uncertain. The V end lost 8 bases, the J end lost 2 bases, and 12 bases lay between the germline ends. The CDR3 consists of 13 residues. CDR1 is WNHNN and CDR2 is SYGVQD in the germline V gene (reference sequence). CDR3 amino acids: CASPREGNYGYTF. CDR3 DNA: TGCGCCAGCCCCCGAGAGGGCAACTATGGCTACACCTTC.

The chain is built from TRBV6-6 and TRBJ1-3, with D tentatively TRBD1 (5 bases). The CDR3 loop spans 16 amino acids. The germline gives CDR1 MNHNY, CDR2 SVGAGI (reference sequence). Trimming shortened V by 4 bases and J by 0 bases, and 13 bases separated the two germline ends. Here the CDR3 reads CASSSRQTSSGNTIYF. The CDR3 DNA follows: TGTGCCAGCAGTTCCCGACAGACAAGCTCTGGAAACACCATATATTTT.

The rearrangement joins TRBV7-9 to TRBJ2-1, with TRBD2 identical over 11 bases. Per the germline V gene, CDR1 is SEHNR and CDR2 is FQNEAQ (reference sequence). This CDR3 contains 14 residues. The V segment lost 4 bases and the J segment 13 bases; nucleotides outside the gene matches: 9. The CDR3 region is CASSSRLAGTDQFF. The CDR3 bases are TGTGCCAGCAGCTCGAGACTAGCGGGGACGGATCAGTTCTTC.

The CDR3 DNA reads TGTGCCAGCCGGGGGACAGGGAACTATGGCTACACCTTC. It translates to CASRGTGNYGYTF. This chain uses TRBV18 with TRBJ1-2, with TRBD1 matching over 9 bases. Losses at the gene ends were 8 bases for V and 2 bases for J; bases not matched to a gene: 3. The CDR3 spans 13 residues. Germline V gene data show CDR1 as KGHSH and CDR2 as LQKENI. The complete variable domain, with remaining parts taken from reference TRBV18 and TRBJ1-2, reads NAGVMQNPRHLVRRRGQEARLRCSPMKGHSHVYWYRQLPEEGLKFMVYLQKENIIDESGMPKERFSAEFPKEGPSILRIQQVVRGDSAAYFCASRGTGNYGYTFGSGTRLTVV.

The chain couples TRBV11-2 to TRBJ2-7; no clear D gene. This CDR3 region has 14 residues. Germline V gene data show CDR1 as SGHAT and CDR2 as FQNNGV. V lost 3 bases and J lost 5, with 14 bases in between. CDR3 sequence (DNA): TGTGCCAGCAGCTTGGAAGGGCCTGAGGACGAGCAGTACTTC. Protein product: CASSLEGPEDEQYF.

This chain joins TRBV5-6 and TRBJ1-1; no clear D gene. The CDR3 is 13 amino acids. Between the trimmed V and J ends, which lost 0 bases and 1 base, there was a span of 4 bases. Germline V CDR1 and CDR2: SGHDT, YYEEEE. CDR3 region: CASSLAGNTEAFF. CDR3 coding DNA: TGTGCCAGCAGCTTGGCCGGGAACACTGAAGCTTTCTTT.

J is TRBJ1-5 and V is TRBV21-1. TRBV21-1 is classified as a pseudogene. There are 13 residues in the CDR3. DNA of the CDR3: TGTGCCACCCAAGTTGTCCTAAATCAGCCCCAGCATTTT. It is translated as CATQVVLNQPQHF.

This chain links TRBV27 with TRBJ1-1, with no clear D. The CDR3 has 15 residues. Trimming left V 3 bases short and J 7 bases short, with 18 bases between. The germline V gene has CDR1 MNHEY and CDR2 SMNVEV (reference sequence). The DNA of the CDR3 is TGTGCCAGCAGTTTTGCGGCATTGGTGGGAAATGAAGCTTTCTTT. This encodes CASSFAALVGNEAFF.

The CDR3 region is CASSLGQGFTEAFF. The CDR3 DNA is TGTGCCAGCAGCTTGGGACAGGGTTTTACTGAAGCTTTCTTT. The chain combines TRBV7-2 with TRBJ1-1; 9 bases are a match to TRBD1. V was pared by 3 bases and J by 5 bases, with 4 bases of the junction left unmatched. This CDR3 has 14 residues. CDR1 is SGHTA and CDR2 is FQGNSA in the germline V gene. The full variable domain, rest sourced from reference TRBV7-2 and TRBJ1-1, is GAGVSQSPSNKVTEKGKDVELRCDPISGHTALYWYRQSLGQGLEFLIYFQGNSAPDKSGLPSDRFSAERTGGSVSTLTIQRTQQEDSAVYLCASSLGQGFTEAFFGQGTRLTVV.

The CDR3 sequence: CASSFGGVYGYTF. DNA of the CDR3: TGTGCCAGCAGCTTCGGGGGGGTGTATGGCTACACCTTC. This chain connects TRBV5-4 to TRBJ1-2, with D perhaps matching TRBD1 (5 bases). V lost 2 bases and J 5 bases, leaving 10 bases between the germline ends. The CDR3 covers 13 residues. Germline V CDR1 and CDR2: SGHNT, YYREEE (reference sequence).

The CDR3 DNA sequence: TGTGCCAGCTCACCACCGACCCCCTACGAGCAGTACTTC. Amino acids: CASSPPTPYEQYF. The chain employs TRBV18 and TRBJ2-7; D unclear. The CDR3 sequence is 13 residues long. V was pared by 0 bases and J by 2 bases, with 5 bases between. Germline CDR1 and CDR2: KGHSH and LQKENI.

J is TRBJ1-2 and V is TRBV20-1; D gene uncertain. In germline, CDR1 is DFQATT, CDR2 SNEGSKA (reference sequence). Trimming took 4 bases from V and 6 from J, leaving 9 bases between them. CDR3 length: 11 amino acids. The DNA for the CDR3 is TGCAGTGCTACGTACTCGAATGGCTACACCTTC. Its translation is CSATYSNGYTF.

This clone was detected only a few times. V is TRBV6-1 and J is TRBJ2-6, with 9 nucleotides matching TRBD1. This CDR3 is built from 18 residues. From germline, CDR1 is MNHNS and CDR2 SASEGT. Unmatched junction bases numbered 6, after V lost 3 bases and J lost 0 bases. As DNA, the CDR3 is TGTGCCAGCAGTGACTTCGGACAGGGGCCCTCTGGGGCCAACGTCCTGACTTTC. This encodes CASSDFGQGPSGANVLTF.

This clone was counted between two and nine times. The rearrangement uses TRBV21-1 and TRBJ1-5; the table's D gene call, TRBD1, was not cross checked with the DNA. TRBV21-1 constitutes a pseudogene. CDR3 length: 15 residues. The CDR3, as DNA: TGTGCCAGCAGCCCAAGGTATAGGGGAAACCAGCCCCAGCATTTT. Protein: CASSPRYRGNQPQHF.